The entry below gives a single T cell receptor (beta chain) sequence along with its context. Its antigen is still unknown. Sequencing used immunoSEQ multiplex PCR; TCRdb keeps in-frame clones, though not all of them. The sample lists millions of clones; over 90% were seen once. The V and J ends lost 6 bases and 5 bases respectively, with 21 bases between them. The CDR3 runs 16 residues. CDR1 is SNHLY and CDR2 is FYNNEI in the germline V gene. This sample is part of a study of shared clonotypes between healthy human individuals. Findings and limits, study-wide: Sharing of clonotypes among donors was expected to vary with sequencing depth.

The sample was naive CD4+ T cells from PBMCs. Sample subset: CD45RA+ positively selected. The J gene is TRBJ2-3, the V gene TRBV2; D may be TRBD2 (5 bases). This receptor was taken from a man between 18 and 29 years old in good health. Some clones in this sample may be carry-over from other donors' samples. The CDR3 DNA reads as TGTGCCAGCAGCCCCTTCGGACTCGCCTGGAGAGATACGCAGTATTTT. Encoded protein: CASSPFGLAWRDTQYF.